The 26 T cell receptor beta chains given below trace back to one sample, sequenced in a study of blood T cell repertoires in COVID-19. Assay: immunoSEQ multiplex PCR; the TCRdb copy retains only in-frame clones and omits some. The sample holds about 88,000 clones, about 90% seen once. Sequencing was done on a sample of peripheral blood. Source of these receptors: a male donor with acute or convalescent COVID-19.

The chain uses TRBV15 and TRBJ2-7, with D perhaps TRBD1 (5 bases). The CDR3 is 13 residues long. The ends were cut back, 3 bases at V and 7 bases at J, with 13 bases in the middle. Per germline, CDR1 LNHNV and CDR2 YYDKDF (reference sequence). The CDR3 here is CATSRGRFREQYF. In nucleotides, the CDR3 is TGTGCCACCAGCAGGGGGCGCTTTCGGGAGCAGTACTTC.

This clone was observed a few times. The chain joins TRBV18 to TRBJ1-6; TRBD1 agrees at 11 bases. The length of the CDR3 is 18 residues. Germline CDR1 reads KGHSH; CDR2 reads LQKENI. Losses at the gene ends were 0 bases for V and 2 bases for J; bases not matched to a gene: 3. The CDR3 DNA follows: TGTGCCAGCTCACCACCGGGACAGGGGGGGACCTATAATTCACCCCTCCACTTT. It specifies CASSPPGQGGTYNSPLHF.

The chain is built from TRBV9 and TRBJ1-2; D gene ambiguous. Between the trimmed V and J ends, which lost 0 bases and 2 bases, there was a span of 8 bases. Germline loops: CDR1 SGDLS, CDR2 YYNGEE. The CDR3 totals 14 residues. CDR3 nucleotide sequence: TGTGCCAGCAGCGTAGCGGCGGCAAACTATGGCTACACCTTC. This gives the protein CASSVAAANYGYTF. Complete variable domain (other parts from reference TRBV9 and TRBJ1-2): DSGVTQTPKHLITATGQRVTLRCSPRSGDLSVYWYQQSLDQGLQFLIQYYNGEERAKGNILERFSAQQFPDLHSELNLSSLELGDSALYFCASSVAAANYGYTFGSGTRLTVV.

The V call is TRBV19, the J call TRBJ1-5; D perhaps matches TRBD1 (5 bases). Per germline, CDR1 LNHDA and CDR2 SQIVND (reference sequence). The CDR3 loop spans 12 amino acids. V lost 3 bases and J lost 15, with 15 bases in between. Here the CDR3 DNA reads TGTGCCAGTAGTATGAGACAGACCTTCGTGCATTTT. This codes for CASSMRQTFVHF.

The chain is built from TRBV6-5 and TRBJ1-2; a possible D gene is TRBD1 (6 bases). With 5 bases removed from V and 6 bases from J, the gap between germline ends came to 13 bases. This CDR3 region has 13 residues. The germline V gene encodes CDR1 MNHEY and CDR2 SVGAGI. The CDR3 nucleotides are TGTGCCAGCAGTCAACAGGGAGGGGATGGCTACACCTTC. Its protein product is CASSQQGGDGYTF.

The chain uses TRBV18 and TRBJ1-4; TRBD1 aligns across 10 bases. The V gene end was trimmed by 3 bases and the J gene end by 6 bases; junction bases not matched to a gene: 4. The CDR3 is made up of 15 amino acids. Germline V lookup: CDR1 KGHSH, CDR2 LQKENI. The CDR3 region has the DNA TGTGCCAGCTCACCCAAAGGACAGGGGGATGAAAAACTGTTTTTT. It translates to CASSPKGQGDEKLFF.

The V call is TRBV4-1, the J call TRBJ2-7, with 9 bases identical to TRBD1. V lost 2 bases, J lost 6 bases, and 8 bases stayed unmatched. From germline, CDR1 is MGHRA and CDR2 YSYEKL. This CDR3 contains 15 residues. The CDR3 region has the DNA TGCGCCAGCAGCCAACCTACAGACAGGGGGGGCGAGCAGTACTTC. This sequence encodes CASSQPTDRGGEQYF.

This clone was counted once. The CDR3 loop is CASSSDRTATNEKLFF. CDR3 nucleotides: TGTGCCAGCAGCTCGGACAGGACCGCAACTAATGAAAAACTGTTTTTT. The rearrangement uses TRBV7-9 and TRBJ1-4; 7 nucleotides align to TRBD1. The CDR3 covers 16 residues. The germline CDR1 and CDR2 sequences are SEHNR and FQNEAQ (reference sequence). The V gene end was trimmed by 4 bases and the J gene end by 0 bases; junction bases not matched to a gene: 5.

The chain employs TRBV12-5 and TRBJ2-3; 7 bases line up with TRBD1. CDR1 LGHNT and CDR2 FRNRAP come from the germline V gene. With V trimmed by 5 bases and J by 3 bases, 5 bases remained unmatched. The CDR3 is 14 residues long. In DNA form, the CDR3 reads TGTGCTAGTGGTCGTGACAGGGTGACAGATACGCAGTATTTT. It yields the protein CASGRDRVTDTQYF.

This chain joins TRBV3-1 (or the pseudogene TRBV3-2) and TRBJ1-2; 7 nucleotides agree with TRBD1. V trimming: 0 bases; J trimming: 4 bases; junction bases outside the gene matches: 8. Germline V gene data show CDR1 as LGHDT and CDR2 as YNNKEL (reference sequence). The CDR3 covers 16 residues. The DNA of the CDR3 is TGTGCCAGCAGCCAAGATTGGGGCCAGGGGGGCTATGGCTACACCTTC. Amino acids: CASSQDWGQGGYGYTF.

J is TRBJ2-5 and V is TRBV5-1, with 7 positions matching TRBD1. Germline CDR1 SGHRS, CDR2 YFSETQ. The CDR3 length is 14 residues. V shed 2 bases, J shed 0 bases, and the junction held 1 base outside the gene matches. The CDR3 region is CASSFTGDQETQYF. CDR3 sequence (DNA): TGCGCCAGCAGCTTCACAGGGGACCAAGAGACCCAGTACTTC.

This clone came up once. The chain is built from TRBV6-1 and TRBJ1-2; D unclear. CDR1 MNHNS and CDR2 SASEGT come from the germline V gene. V lost 2 bases, J lost 3 bases, and 7 bases lay in between. This CDR3 spans 13 amino acids. The CDR3 protein is CASSELRYYGYTF. The DNA for the CDR3 is TGTGCCAGCAGTGAATTGAGATACTATGGCTACACCTTC.

This clone has just one count. The gene calls are TRBV9 and TRBJ1-2; 9 nucleotides match TRBD1. Germline CDR1 and CDR2: SGDLS and YYNGEE. Unmatched junction bases numbered 3, after V lost 7 bases and J lost 2 bases. CDR3 length: 13 residues. The CDR3 loop reads CASRDRENYGYTF. The CDR3 DNA reads TGTGCCAGCCGGGACAGGGAAAACTATGGCTACACCTTC. Drawing the rest from reference TRBV9 and TRBJ1-2, the complete variable domain is DSGVTQTPKHLITATGQRVTLRCSPRSGDLSVYWYQQSLDQGLQFLIQYYNGEERAKGNILERFSAQQFPDLHSELNLSSLELGDSALYFCASRDRENYGYTFGSGTRLTVV.

The chain combines TRBV15 with TRBJ1-5; TRBD1 is a possible D gene (6 bases). The CDR3 spans 14 residues. Trimming shortened V by 5 bases and J by 5 bases, and 13 bases separated the two germline ends. From germline, CDR1 is LNHNV and CDR2 YYDKDF (reference sequence). CDR3 sequence (DNA): TGTGCCACCAGCCTCCACAGGGTAGATCAGCCCCAGCATTTT. It translates to CATSLHRVDQPQHF.

The J gene is TRBJ2-3, the V gene TRBV9; tentative D call: TRBD1 (6 bases). The germline V gene encodes CDR1 SGDLS and CDR2 YYNGEE. The V and J ends lost 0 bases and 0 bases respectively, with 14 bases between them. The CDR3 consists of 17 residues. The CDR3 reads CASSVVGTTTSTDTQYF. In DNA form, the CDR3 reads TGTGCCAGCAGCGTAGTCGGGACAACTACTAGCACAGATACGCAGTATTTT.

A word on this clone: The same CDR3 is also encoded by other DNA sequences in this sample. The chain links TRBV5-1 to TRBJ2-2; TRBD2 is a possible D gene (6 bases). Trimming removed 4 bases from V and 4 bases from J, with 11 bases in between. The CDR3 totals 14 residues. Germline V gene lookup returns CDR1 SGHRS and CDR2 YFSETQ. In nucleotides, the CDR3 is TGCGCCAGCAGCCGGGACTCACGCACCGGGGAGCTGTTTTTT. Protein product: CASSRDSRTGELFF.

The chain couples TRBV19 to TRBJ1-5; D is unclear. Trimming removed 1 base from V and 4 bases from J, with 17 bases in between. CDR1 is LNHDA, CDR2 SQIVND, per germline (reference sequence). This CDR3 spans 17 amino acids. The CDR3 protein is CASSIVDGSIANQPQHF. DNA of the CDR3: TGTGCCAGTAGTATAGTCGACGGGAGCATAGCAAATCAGCCCCAGCATTTT.

The V gene is TRBV29-1, the J gene TRBJ2-3; 7 nucleotides agree with TRBD1. Germline CDR1 SQVTM, CDR2 ANQGSEA. The CDR3 is 12 residues long. V lost 6 bases, J lost 3 bases, and 3 bases stayed unmatched. The CDR3, as DNA: TGCAGCGTCCGGGGACAGACAGATACGCAGTATTTT. Translating it yields CSVRGQTDTQYF.

This chain joins TRBV6-5 and TRBJ1-5, with D unclear. This CDR3 is 13 amino acids long. Germline V gene sequence: CDR1 MNHEY, CDR2 SVGAGI. Trimming took off 8 bases at V and 0 bases at J, with 8 bases between the two ends. CDR3 in DNA: TGTGCCAGCGTGAGCTATAGCAATCAGCCCCAGCATTTT. It encodes CASVSYSNQPQHF.

This rearrangement joins TRBV5-1 to TRBJ1-2, with 7 positions matching TRBD1. CDR1 and CDR2 (germline): SGHRS, YFSETQ. V dropped 3 bases and J dropped 6; count of bases not matched to a gene: 8. The CDR3 spans 14 residues. The CDR3 here is CASSSQGVENGYTF. The CDR3 DNA sequence: TGCGCCAGCAGCTCCCAGGGGGTCGAGAATGGCTACACCTTC.

V usage is TRBV6-5 and J usage is TRBJ1-2, with D perhaps TRBD1 (5 bases). The CDR3 sequence is 13 residues long. The germline CDR1 and CDR2 sequences are MNHEY and SVGAGI. V shed 6 bases and J shed 4 bases, with 12 bases lying between them. CDR3 sequence: CASREGQIYGYTF. CDR3 in DNA: TGTGCCAGCAGGGAGGGGCAGATCTATGGCTACACCTTC.

The sample holds a few counts of this clone. The chain has TRBV15 and TRBJ1-2, with D possibly matching TRBD1 (5 bases). Germline CDR1 is LNHNV and CDR2 is YYDKDF (reference sequence). The CDR3 contains 16 residues. V was pared by 0 bases and J by 1 base, with 12 bases between. CDR3 bases: TGTGCCACCAGCAGAGATCGGGGGACGATTAACTATGGCTACACCTTC. Encoded protein: CATSRDRGTINYGYTF.

DNA of the CDR3: TGTGCCAGCAGCTTAACGCAGGGGGATTCACCCCTCCACTTT. This encodes CASSLTQGDSPLHF. The chain links TRBV7-9 to TRBJ1-6; 7 bases fit TRBD1. The germline V gene encodes CDR1 SEHNR and CDR2 FQNEAQ (reference sequence). The CDR3 covers 14 residues. V lost 2 bases to trimming and J lost 8 bases; unmatched junction nucleotides: 3.

This clone was seen a few times. V gene TRBV20-1 combines with J gene TRBJ2-7; TRBD1 matches at 7 bases. Germline V gene lookup returns CDR1 DFQATT and CDR2 SNEGSKA (reference sequence). Losses at the gene ends were 8 bases for V and 2 bases for J; bases not matched to a gene: 3. The CDR3 sequence is 11 residues long. CDR3: CSWDSTYEQYF. The CDR3 DNA reads TGCAGTTGGGACAGCACCTACGAGCAGTACTTC.

This clone was detected only a few times. The rearrangement uses TRBV7-9 and TRBJ2-5, with D perhaps matching TRBD2 (6 bases). The CDR3 runs 15 residues. CDR1 and CDR2 (germline): SEHNR, FQNEAQ (reference sequence). Trimming removed 2 bases from V and 5 bases from J, with 15 bases in between. The CDR3 DNA reads TGTGCCAGCAGCTTACTCCGGGGCAGCGGGGAGACCCAGTACTTC. It codes for CASSLLRGSGETQYF.

V gene TRBV4-1 combines with J gene TRBJ1-1; tentative D call: TRBD1 (5 bases). CDR1 MGHRA and CDR2 YSYEKL come from the germline V gene. Trimming removed 1 base at V and 3 bases at J, with 18 bases between. The CDR3 extends over 17 amino acids. The CDR3 spells CASSQGGGKVLDTEAFF. CDR3 coding DNA: TGCGCCAGCAGCCAAGGGGGGGGAAAGGTACTGGACACTGAAGCTTTCTTT.